These 10 T cell receptor beta chains share one sample of origin, sequenced in a study of OX40 agonist ivuxolimab in advanced cancers. The assay was immunoSEQ multiplex PCR, and TCRdb's table has in-frame clones only and misses some. This sample has some 17,000 clones; 90% to 95% occur once, and the top ten carry 6.5% to 8%. Sequencing used CD4+ or CD8+ T cells sorted from blood, obtained in a trial of the OX40 agonist ivuxolimab. Source of these receptors: an adult with an advanced solid tumor such as melanoma, head and neck, liver or kidney cancer.

The rearrangement uses TRBV4-1 and TRBJ2-3; 8 bases match TRBD2. Looked up from germline, CDR1 is MGHRA and CDR2 is YSYEKL. J gave up 0 bases and V 4 bases, and 9 bases lay outside the gene matches. The CDR3 sequence is 17 residues long. The CDR3 protein is CASSLVAASGSTDTQYF. The CDR3 nucleotides are TGCGCCAGCAGCCTAGTGGCTGCTAGCGGGAGCACAGATACGCAGTATTTT.

This rearrangement joins TRBV5-8 to TRBJ2-7, with D unresolved. Per germline, CDR1 SGHTS and CDR2 YDEGEE. The CDR3 totals 14 residues. V was cut by 0 bases and J by 2 bases, with 9 bases left in between. The CDR3 region is CASSLVPVPYEQYF. In DNA form, the CDR3 reads TGTGCCAGCAGCTTGGTTCCAGTTCCCTACGAGCAGTACTTC. The full variable domain, its missing parts supplied by reference TRBV5-8 and TRBJ2-7, is EAGVTQSPTHLIKTRGQQATLRCSPISGHTSVYWYQQALGLGLQFLLWYDEGEERNRGNFPPRFSGRQFPNYSSELNVNALELEDSALYLCASSLVPVPYEQYFGPGTRLTVT.

The chain links TRBV5-4 to TRBJ1-1; D gene unclear. Germline V gene lookup returns CDR1 SGHNT and CDR2 YYREEE (reference sequence). V was clipped by 2 bases and J by 1 base, with 6 bases between them. The CDR3 contains 13 residues. The CDR3 sequence: CASSFPGNTEAFF. In DNA, the CDR3 is TGTGCCAGCAGCTTCCCAGGGAACACTGAAGCTTTCTTT.

This sequence joins TRBV6-5 and TRBJ2-7; TRBD1 agrees at 7 bases. From germline, CDR1 is MNHEY and CDR2 SVGAGI. The CDR3 covers 14 residues. Trimming at V came to 2 bases and at J to 7 bases, leaving 8 bases not matched to a gene. CDR3: CASSYATTGLEQYF. For the CDR3, the DNA is TGTGCCAGCAGTTACGCTACGACAGGGTTAGAGCAGTACTTC.

The chain combines TRBV27 with TRBJ1-1; weak D call: TRBD1 (6 bases). V lost 7 bases and J 4 bases, leaving 13 bases between the germline ends. The V gene's germline CDR1 is MNHEY and CDR2 SMNVEV (reference sequence). The CDR3 has 13 residues. Written as DNA, the CDR3 is TGTGCCAGCATTCAGGGAGGGGGCACTGAAGCTTTCTTT. It translates to CASIQGGGTEAFF.

The chain recombines TRBV28 with TRBJ2-7; 7 nucleotides agree with TRBD2. Germline V CDR1 and CDR2: MDHEN, SYDVKM. This CDR3 spans 14 amino acids. The V and J ends lost 3 bases and 3 bases, in that order; junction bases with no gene match: 5. The CDR3 DNA sequence: TGTGCCAGCAGTTTCGCAGGCGGGGGCTACGAGCAGTACTTC. As protein: CASSFAGGGYEQYF.

The rearrangement uses TRBV4-2 and TRBJ2-3; possible D gene TRBD2, 5 bases. The germline V gene encodes CDR1 LGHNA and CDR2 YNFKEQ. The CDR3 extends over 14 amino acids. The V and J ends lost 7 bases and 2 bases respectively, with 13 bases between them. CDR3 bases: TGTGCCAGCAAGGGAGAAACAACCACAGATACGCAGTATTTT. Protein: CASKGETTTDTQYF.

The chain carries TRBV21-1 and TRBJ2-6; the D call of TRBD2 is as the table states it, not checked on the DNA. TRBV21-1 is deemed a pseudogene. This CDR3 has 18 amino acids. In DNA form, the CDR3 reads TGTGCCAGCAGCAAATTGGCGGGCCAAACGTCTGGGGCCAACGTCCTGACTTTC. Translating it yields CASSKLAGQTSGANVLTF.

This sequence joins TRBV7-9 and TRBJ2-3; 8 bases align to TRBD2. V lost 1 base and J lost 1; bases outside the gene matches: 4. Germline assignment: CDR1 SEHNR and CDR2 FQNEAQ (reference sequence). The CDR3 is 16 residues long. CDR3 DNA: TGTGCCAGCAGCTTAGGGGCGGGGGGACGCACAGATACGCAGTATTTT. It translates to CASSLGAGGRTDTQYF.

This CDR3 is CASSLGTAEYEQYF. The CDR3, as DNA: TGTGCCAGCAGCTTAGGGACAGCCGAGTACGAGCAGTACTTC. The V call is TRBV5-6, the J call TRBJ2-5; 7 bases map to TRBD1. The J call may be wrong; the DNA end is better matched by TRBJ2-7. Germline V gene sequence: CDR1 SGHDT, CDR2 YYEEEE. The CDR3 extends over 14 amino acids.